These 22 T cell receptor beta chains originate from one sample sequenced in a study of T cells after yellow fever vaccination. One entry per CDR3 protein, called by TCRdb with MiXCR from the 5' RACE reads. The top ten clones hold 15% to 20% of a sample with about 250,000 distinct CDR3 sequences, approximately 3.8% of them seen once. The starting material was PBMCs, obtained 15 days after the yellow fever booster vaccination. The source is a man aged 18 to 30 who received the YFV17D yellow fever vaccine.

This clonotype has ten or more counts. The chain uses TRBV20-1 and TRBJ2-1; D possibly corresponds to TRBD2 (6 bases). Germline V gene lookup returns CDR1 DFQATT and CDR2 SNEGSKA (reference sequence). With 6 bases removed from V and 3 bases from J, the gap between germline ends came to 12 bases. The CDR3 is made up of 13 amino acids. CDR3 loop: CSAVGEDYNEQFF. CDR3 coding DNA: TGCAGTGCGGTGGGGGAGGACTACAATGAGCAGTTCTTC.

This clonotype showed up many times. This chain joins TRBV7-2 and TRBJ2-2; D might be TRBD2 (5 bases). The CDR3 length is 15 residues. The V gene's germline CDR1 is SGHTA and CDR2 FQGNSA. V was trimmed by 5 bases and J by 5 bases, leaving 15 bases between them. CDR3 loop: CASSRGKARTGELFF. The CDR3 region has the DNA TGTGCCAGCAGCCGAGGGAAGGCTCGAACCGGGGAGCTGTTTTTT. The variable domain in full, with the rest retrieved from reference TRBV7-2 and TRBJ2-2, is GAGVSQSPSNKVTEKGKDVELRCDPISGHTALYWYRQSLGQGLEFLIYFQGNSAPDKSGLPSDRFSAERTGGSVSTLTIQRTQQEDSAVYLCASSRGKARTGELFFGEGSRLTVL.

There are many counts of this clonotype. As DNA, the CDR3 is TGTGCCAGCAGCCTTAACGTAGGTCCAGATACGCAGTATTTT. Amino acids: CASSLNVGPDTQYF. The genes are TRBV6-4 and TRBJ2-3; no clear D. CDR3 length equals 14 residues. From germline, CDR1 is MRHNA and CDR2 SNTAGT. Trimming shortened V by 6 bases and J by 4 bases, and 14 bases separated the two germline ends.

The chain couples TRBV9 to TRBJ2-2; 10 bases line up with TRBD2. The CDR3 is 16 residues long. Germline loops: CDR1 SGDLS, CDR2 YYNGEE. V was clipped by 0 bases and J by 10 bases; unmatched bases: 9. DNA of the CDR3: TGTGCCAGCAGCGTAGATGCTAGCGGGGGCGTAGAGGAGCTGTTTTTT. Translation: CASSVDASGGVEELFF. Full variable domain (outside the CDR3, taken from reference TRBV9 and TRBJ2-2): DSGVTQTPKHLITATGQRVTLRCSPRSGDLSVYWYQQSLDQGLQFLIQYYNGEERAKGNILERFSAQQFPDLHSELNLSSLELGDSALYFCASSVDASGGVEELFFGEGSRLTVL.

This clonotype was counted ten times or more. V gene TRBV5-8 combines with J gene TRBJ1-2, with D tentatively TRBD1 (5 bases). Germline V gives CDR1 SGHTS, CDR2 YDEGEE. V gave up 2 bases and J gave up 8 bases, with 19 bases separating them. The CDR3 runs 15 residues. The DNA of the CDR3 is TGTGCCAGCAGCTTTTTGCTCCCCGGGGGTGGAGGCTACACCTTC. Amino acid sequence: CASSFLLPGGGGYTF. Using reference TRBV5-8 and TRBJ1-2 for the parts outside the CDR3, the full variable domain is EAGVTQSPTHLIKTRGQQATLRCSPISGHTSVYWYQQALGLGLQFLLWYDEGEERNRGNFPPRFSGRQFPNYSSELNVNALELEDSALYLCASSFLLPGGGGYTFGSGTRLTVV.

Many counts were recorded for this clonotype. V gene TRBV20-1 combines with J gene TRBJ2-3; no reliable D call. This CDR3 is built from 14 residues. Trimming took 5 bases from V and 4 from J, leaving 16 bases between them. CDR1 DFQATT and CDR2 SNEGSKA come from the germline V gene (reference sequence). In DNA form, the CDR3 reads TGCAGTGCTTGTGGGCGCCCGTCTCCAGATACGCAGTATTTT. The encoded protein is CSACGRPSPDTQYF.

This clonotype was recorded many times. The V gene is TRBV5-1, the J gene TRBJ2-3, with D possibly TRBD1 on 6 matching bases. The germline gives CDR1 SGHRS, CDR2 YFSETQ. The CDR3 contains 14 residues. Trimming stripped 1 base from V and 2 bases from J, with 8 bases between. The CDR3 nucleotides are TGCGCCAGCAGCTTGACAGGGTACACAGATACGCAGTATTTT. Amino acid sequence: CASSLTGYTDTQYF.

The table lists this clonotype with many counts. The chain uses TRBV20-1 and TRBJ1-5, with TRBD1 matching over 7 bases. CDR3 length: 17 amino acids. Germline trimming cut 1 base from V and 3 bases from J; bases unmatched to any gene: 12. Germline loops: CDR1 DFQATT, CDR2 SNEGSKA (reference sequence). Written as DNA, the CDR3 is TGCAGTGCTAGAGGTAGGACAGGACGATCAAACAATCAGCCCCAGCATTTT. It codes for CSARGRTGRSNNQPQHF.

Remarks on this clonotype: This may be a read error, as it is one base from a much larger clone. The CDR3 bases are TGTGCCAGCTCAGCCGGGACAGTCCTCGGGGAAAAACTGATTTTT. Encoded protein: CASSAGTVLGEKLIF. The V gene is TRBV18, the J gene TRBJ1-4; TRBD1 agrees at 7 bases. The CDR3 loop spans 15 amino acids. The V gene's germline CDR1 is KGHSH and CDR2 LQKENI.

This clonotype was counted ten times or more. The V call is TRBV7-2, the J call TRBJ2-5; D may be TRBD1 or TRBD2 (6 bases each). This CDR3 spans 17 amino acids. V was cut by 1 base and J by 0 bases, with 15 bases left in between. Germline V gene data show CDR1 as SGHTA and CDR2 as FQGNSA. In nucleotides, the CDR3 is TGTGCCAGCAGCTTAGTTGGGGGGCAGCCGTACCAAGAGACCCAGTACTTC. Translated, it gives CASSLVGGQPYQETQYF.

This clonotype was recorded many times. The V call is TRBV27, the J call TRBJ1-1; D is perhaps TRBD1 (5 bases). The CDR3 loop spans 11 amino acids. V lost 6 bases and J lost 6, with 8 bases in between. Per germline, CDR1 MNHEY and CDR2 SMNVEV (reference sequence). The CDR3 here is CASSQGSEAFF. CDR3 nucleotide sequence: TGTGCCAGCAGCCAGGGCTCTGAAGCTTTCTTT.

This clonotype was counted at least ten times. V gene TRBV5-1 combines with J gene TRBJ2-2; no firm D call. Germline V gene data show CDR1 as SGHRS and CDR2 as YFSETQ. The CDR3 loop spans 13 amino acids. Trimming removed 0 bases from V and 3 bases from J, with 3 bases in between. The CDR3: CASSLADTGELFF. The DNA for the CDR3 is TGCGCCAGCAGCTTGGCGGACACCGGGGAGCTGTTTTTT.

This clonotype was seen ten or more times. CDR3 sequence: CASSQTGFYSPLHF. The CDR3 DNA sequence: TGCGCCAGCAGCCAGACAGGGTTCTATTCACCCCTCCACTTT. The chain links TRBV4-3 to TRBJ1-6, with TRBD1 matching over 7 bases. CDR3 length equals 14 residues. After removal of 3 bases from V and 8 bases from J, the junction contained 4 bases not matched to a gene. Germline-derived CDR1 and CDR2 are LGHNA and YSLEER.

This clonotype was seen only a few times. This chain connects TRBV20-1 to TRBJ2-7; perhaps TRBD2 as D (6 bases). The V end was cut by 6 bases, the J end by 6 bases, with 18 bases between. The CDR3 is 13 amino acids. Per the germline V gene, CDR1 is DFQATT and CDR2 is SNEGSKA (reference sequence). DNA of the CDR3: TGCAGTGCCCTGGGAATAGCGGAACTCGAGCAGTACGTC. It codes for CSALGIAELEQYV.

This clonotype has a handful of counts. The rearrangement uses TRBV6-5 and TRBJ1-4; a weak D match, TRBD1 (6 bases). The germline V gene encodes CDR1 MNHEY and CDR2 SVGAGI. Trimming removed 6 bases from V and 1 base from J, with 6 bases in between. CDR3 size: 13 residues. CDR3 residues: CASRGQTNEKLFF. DNA of the CDR3: TGTGCCAGCAGGGGACAAACTAATGAAAAACTGTTTTTT.

This clonotype came up many times. The chain has TRBV5-1 and TRBJ2-6; D ambiguous. The CDR3 contains 16 residues. Germline lookup yields CDR1 SGHRS and CDR2 YFSETQ. V lost 6 bases and J lost 2, with 15 bases in between. The CDR3 DNA sequence: TGCGCCAGCAAGAACGAAGGGTTCCCTGGGGCCAACGTCCTGACTTTC. Protein sequence: CASKNEGFPGANVLTF.

This clonotype is medium-sized by share. This chain connects TRBV7-8 to TRBJ2-3; 10 bases fit TRBD2. The CDR3 has 15 residues. The ends lost 2 bases at V and 5 bases at J; junction bases unmatched: 4. CDR1 is SGHVS and CDR2 is FQNEAQ in the germline V gene. The CDR3 DNA sequence: TGTGCCAGCAGCTTACAGCGGGGGGGCCGAGATACGCAGTATTTT. This sequence encodes CASSLQRGGRDTQYF.

This clonotype was seen at least ten times. This rearrangement joins TRBV4-3 to TRBJ2-1, with D possibly being TRBD2 (5 bases). The CDR3 runs 17 residues. Per germline, CDR1 LGHNA and CDR2 YSLEER. Trimming shortened V by 0 bases and J by 4 bases, and 16 bases separated the two germline ends. CDR3 protein: CASSQDGVSWEYNEQFF. For the CDR3, the DNA is TGCGCCAGCAGCCAAGATGGGGTCAGCTGGGAGTACAATGAGCAGTTCTTC.

This clonotype was found many times. The chain couples TRBV7-2 to TRBJ2-5; unclear D gene. V gave up 5 bases and J gave up 2 bases, with 6 bases separating them. The germline V gene encodes CDR1 SGHTA and CDR2 FQGNSA. This CDR3 spans 12 amino acids. This CDR3 is CASSLLQETQYF. The CDR3 DNA reads TGTGCCAGCAGCCTTTTACAAGAGACCCAGTACTTC. Supplemented by reference TRBV7-2 and TRBJ2-5, the full variable domain reads GAGVSQSPSNKVTEKGKDVELRCDPISGHTALYWYRQSLGQGLEFLIYFQGNSAPDKSGLPSDRFSAERTGGSVSTLTIQRTQQEDSAVYLCASSLLQETQYFGPGTRLLVL.

This clonotype came up many times. V is TRBV10-3 and J is TRBJ2-7; possible D gene TRBD2, 5 bases. V lost 7 bases and J lost 2, with 12 bases in between. Germline CDR1 reads ENHRY; CDR2 reads SYGVKD. The CDR3 loop spans 13 amino acids. This chain's CDR3 is CAITPDYTYEQYF. In nucleotides, the CDR3 is TGTGCCATCACCCCAGACTACACCTACGAGCAGTACTTC.

This clonotype was detected many times. The chain employs TRBV19 and TRBJ2-2; D perhaps matches TRBD2 (6 bases). The CDR3 contains 14 residues. The ends were cut back, 8 bases at V and 1 base at J, with 11 bases in the middle. Looked up from germline, CDR1 is LNHDA and CDR2 is SQIVND (reference sequence). CDR3 in amino acids: CASGTSWNTGELFF. Written as DNA, the CDR3 is TGTGCCAGTGGAACTAGCTGGAACACCGGGGAGCTGTTTTTT.

The table lists this clonotype with many counts. The V call is TRBV24-1, the J call TRBJ1-1; D ambiguous. The CDR3 runs 13 residues. The V and J ends lost 3 bases and 1 base respectively, with 5 bases between them. Germline assignment: CDR1 KGHDR and CDR2 SFDVKD. DNA of the CDR3: TGTGCCACCAGTGATAAAGGGAACACTGAAGCTTTCTTT. Residues: CATSDKGNTEAFF.